This T cell receptor (beta chain) was captured by sequencing in a study of cytomegalovirus exposure and HLA in healthy donors. The CDR3 length is 13 residues. The germline CDR1 and CDR2 sequences are SGHRS and YFSETQ. Trimming took off 0 bases at V and 8 bases at J, with 9 bases between the two ends. The validation cohort, a group of more than 100 subjects, included the donors and was separate from the approximately 670-subject first cohort. Generated by immunoSEQ multiplex PCR, the TCRdb table keeps only in-frame clones and is missing some. The data contain a few hundred thousand clones, about nine tenths of them seen just once; the ten biggest clones take up approximately 3%. Study-level points and caveats: The majority of TCR sequences were rare, yet some public TCRs appeared in many donors. Confirmation was obtained in vitro that three CMV-associated chains are specific for CMV antigens.

Notes on this clone: Its antigen is not known.

The specimen was PBMCs. V gene TRBV5-1 combines with J gene TRBJ2-1; unclear D gene. The receptor comes from a woman between 25 and 40 years old in good health and CMV-seronegative. The CDR3 bases are TGCGCCAGCAGCTTGGCCAACGCGTATGAGCAGTTCTTC. Residues: CASSLANAYEQFF.